This T cell receptor (beta chain) originates from a study of healthy donors' naive CD4 and CD8 T cells (dated by TCRdb to between 2015 and 2016). Describing the broader study: The donors were selected to cover three age groups of six people each (20-25, 40-50 and 60-70 years), had a mean age of approximately 45, and were half female. Peripheral blood mononuclear cells were collected from roughly 17 healthy, unrelated individuals. For TCR alpha, a new primer set covering all functional IMGT alpha gene variants was designed, and the rest of the protocol matched the beta-chain workflow. To check how TCR variation relates to lineage commitment, the researchers sequenced rearranged TCR alpha and beta chains taken from naive CD4+ and CD8+ T cells. Donors were HLA-typed by sequencing at HLA-A, -B, -C, -DRB1, -DQB1 and -DPB1 using the SBTexcellerator protocol, an ABI3130xl analyzer and SBTengine software. Study-level results and caveats: In both chains, CD4+ lineage was associated with a positively charged CDR3, and CD8+ lineage was associated with a negatively charged CDR3. Reportedly, most V and J gene segments showed bias between naive CD4+ and CD8+ cells, and this bias held consistently across donors regardless of HLA genotype. Taken together, V genes, J genes and CDR3 charge appeared to account for roughly an eighth of the variance in CD4/CD8 propensity, mostly acting in an additive way. Possible repertoire bias arising from homeostatic proliferation of naive T cells was not directly addressed. Because alpha and beta chains were sequenced in bulk and could not be paired, the effects of the two chains in combination were not assessed.

Cells with a CD4+CD8-CD45RO-CD45RA+ profile were isolated by FACS and defined as naive CD4+ T cells, and those with a CD8+CD4-CD45RA+CD27bright profile were defined as naive CD8+ T cells. Sorting used antibodies against CD4 (RPA-T4), CD8 (SK1), CD27 (O323), CD45RA (HI100) and CD45RO (UCHL1). On this clonotype: Its recognized antigen is unknown. Per-nucleotide qualities are absent, and no much larger clonotype sits a single base away.

Data came from a 454 GS FLX Titanium. A previously published linear amplification protocol was used to construct TCR libraries from approximately 500 ng of total RNA. Sequencing was performed on the Roche/454 Genome Sequencer with Titanium chemistry. In the authors' own workflow: From about 5 of the healthy donors, approximately 81,000 rearranged TCR alpha transcripts were sequenced. Unique TCR clonotypes were defined by the CDR3 junction under IMGT nomenclature, and duplicate transcripts were removed. Logistic regression in R 2.13.0 modeled CD4 versus CD8 status as a function of V and J genes, with adjustment for donor effects and Bonferroni correction for multiple testing. TCRdb cleaned the public reads at Q25 with fastp, built clones with MiXCR and kept in-frame beta chains. Entries are consolidated by CDR3 protein sequence, retaining the most common genes and DNA. These V and J calls are TCRdb output, not the study's own analysis. The table for this sample lists around 180,000 distinct CDR3 sequences; 65% to 80% of them were counted only once. The top ten clonotypes cover less than 2.5% of the sample.

Counted from cysteine to phenylalanine, this CDR3 has 15 amino acids. The read is trimmed to its CDR3 DNA, 45 bases read in frame from base 1. The V end gives up 7 bases and the J end 3 bases, leaving 9 bases in the junction not matched to a gene. Based on the germline V gene (reference sequence), the CDR1 and CDR2 sequences are SGHNT and YYREEE. Sequencing used naive CD4+ and CD8+ T cells sorted from blood, pooled from several donors. In the paper's terms, the cell subset or site label means: FACS-sorted naive CD4+ (CD45RO-CD45RA+) and naive CD8+ (CD45RA+CD27bright) T cells. Rearrangement joined TRBV5-4 to TRBJ2-2; TRBD2 lines up with 7 middle nucleotides. This TCR came from a pool of human donors in good health; the sample pools cells from several healthy donors. This receptor carries the CDR3 CASSYSGLYTGELFF. The sequenced DNA is TGTGCCAGCTCATATAGCGGGTTATACACCGGGGAGCTGTTTTTT.